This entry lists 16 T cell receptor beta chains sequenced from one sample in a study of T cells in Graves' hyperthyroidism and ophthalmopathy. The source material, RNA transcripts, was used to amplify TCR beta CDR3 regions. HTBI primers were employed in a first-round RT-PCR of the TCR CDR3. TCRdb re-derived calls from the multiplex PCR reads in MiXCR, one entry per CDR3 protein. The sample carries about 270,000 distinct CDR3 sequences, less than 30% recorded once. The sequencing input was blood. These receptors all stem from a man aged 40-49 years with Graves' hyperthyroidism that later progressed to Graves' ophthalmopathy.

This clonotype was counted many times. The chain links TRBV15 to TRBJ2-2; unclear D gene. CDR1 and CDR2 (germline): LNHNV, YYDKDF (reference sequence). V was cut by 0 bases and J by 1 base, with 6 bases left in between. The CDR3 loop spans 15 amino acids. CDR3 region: CATSREVLNTGELFF. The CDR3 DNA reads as TGTGCCACCAGCAGAGAAGTCCTGAACACCGGGGAGCTGTTTTTT.

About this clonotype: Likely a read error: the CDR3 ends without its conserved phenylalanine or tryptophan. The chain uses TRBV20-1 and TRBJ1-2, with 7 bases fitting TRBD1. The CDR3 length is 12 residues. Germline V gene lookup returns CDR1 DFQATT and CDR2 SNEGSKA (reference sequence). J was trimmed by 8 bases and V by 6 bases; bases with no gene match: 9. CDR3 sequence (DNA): TGCAGTGCCATCAACAGGGGAGGAGGCTACACCGTC. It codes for CSAINRGGGYTV.

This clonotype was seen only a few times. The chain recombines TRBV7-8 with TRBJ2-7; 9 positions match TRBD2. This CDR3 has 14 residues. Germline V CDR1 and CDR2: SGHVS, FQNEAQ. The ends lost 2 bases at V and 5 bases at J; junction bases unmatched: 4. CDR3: CASSLSGRFNEQYF. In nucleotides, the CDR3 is TGTGCCAGCAGCTTAAGCGGGAGGTTCAACGAGCAGTACTTC.

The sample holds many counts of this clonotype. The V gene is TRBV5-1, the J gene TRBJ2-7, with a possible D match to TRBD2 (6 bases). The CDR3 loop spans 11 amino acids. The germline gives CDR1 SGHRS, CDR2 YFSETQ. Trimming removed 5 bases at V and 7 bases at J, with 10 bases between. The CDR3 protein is CASRSGGEQYF. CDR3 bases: TGCGCCAGCAGGTCTGGAGGGGAGCAGTACTTC.

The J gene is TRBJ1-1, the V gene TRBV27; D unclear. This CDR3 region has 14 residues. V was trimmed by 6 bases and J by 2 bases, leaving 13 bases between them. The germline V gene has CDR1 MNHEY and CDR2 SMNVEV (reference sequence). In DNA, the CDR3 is TGTGCCAGCAGGGCCGTCACGAGAAACACTGAAGCTTTCTTT. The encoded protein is CASRAVTRNTEAFF.

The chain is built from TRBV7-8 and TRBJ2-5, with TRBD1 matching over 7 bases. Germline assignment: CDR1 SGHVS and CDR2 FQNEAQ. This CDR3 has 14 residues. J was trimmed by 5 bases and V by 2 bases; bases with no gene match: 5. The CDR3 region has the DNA TGTGCCAGCAGCTTAAGACAGGGATTGGAGACCCAGTACTTC. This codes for CASSLRQGLETQYF.

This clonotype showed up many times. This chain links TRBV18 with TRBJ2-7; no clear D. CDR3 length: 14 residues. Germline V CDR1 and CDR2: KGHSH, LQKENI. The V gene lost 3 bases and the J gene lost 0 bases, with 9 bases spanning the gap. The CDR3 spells CASSPGPTSYEQYF. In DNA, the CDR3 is TGTGCCAGCTCACCCGGGCCTACCTCCTACGAGCAGTACTTC.

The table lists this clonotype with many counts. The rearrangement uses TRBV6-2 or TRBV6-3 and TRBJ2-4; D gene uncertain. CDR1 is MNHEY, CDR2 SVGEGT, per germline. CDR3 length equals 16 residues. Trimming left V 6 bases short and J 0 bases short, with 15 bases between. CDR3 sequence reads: CASSLPSGLAKNIQYF. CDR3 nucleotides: TGTGCCAGCAGCTTACCATCCGGGCTAGCCAAAAACATTCAGTACTTC.

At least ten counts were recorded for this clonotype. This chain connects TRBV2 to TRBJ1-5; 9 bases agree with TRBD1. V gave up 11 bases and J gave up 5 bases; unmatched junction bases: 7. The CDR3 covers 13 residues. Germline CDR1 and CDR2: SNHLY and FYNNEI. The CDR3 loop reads CAVHRTGDQPQHF. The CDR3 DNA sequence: TGTGCCGTTCACCGGACAGGGGATCAGCCCCAGCATTTT. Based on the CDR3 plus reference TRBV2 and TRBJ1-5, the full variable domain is EPEVTQTPSHQVTQMGQEVILRCVPISNHLYFYWYRQILGQKVEFLVSFYNNEISEKSEIFDDQFSVERPDGSNFTLKIRSTKLEDSAMYFCAVHRTGDQPQHFGDGTRLSIL.

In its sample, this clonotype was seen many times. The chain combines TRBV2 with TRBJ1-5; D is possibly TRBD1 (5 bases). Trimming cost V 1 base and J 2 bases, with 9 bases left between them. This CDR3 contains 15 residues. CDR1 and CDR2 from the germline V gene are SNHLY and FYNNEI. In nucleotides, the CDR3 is TGTGCCAGCAGTGAAGTTCTAGGGGGCAATCAGCCCCAGCATTTT. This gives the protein CASSEVLGGNQPQHF.

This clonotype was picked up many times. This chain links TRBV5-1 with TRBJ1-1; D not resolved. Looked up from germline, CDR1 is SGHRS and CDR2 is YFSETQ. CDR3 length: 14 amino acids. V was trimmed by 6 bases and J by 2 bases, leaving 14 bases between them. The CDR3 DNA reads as TGCGCCAGCACCTACGCAGGCGGAAACACTGAAGCTTTCTTT. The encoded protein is CASTYAGGNTEAFF.

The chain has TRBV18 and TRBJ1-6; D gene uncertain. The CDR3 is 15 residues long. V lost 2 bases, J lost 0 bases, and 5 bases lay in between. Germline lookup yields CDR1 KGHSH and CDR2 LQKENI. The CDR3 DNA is TGTGCCAGCTCACCAAAGAGCTCCTATAATTCACCCCTCCACTTT. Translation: CASSPKSSYNSPLHF.

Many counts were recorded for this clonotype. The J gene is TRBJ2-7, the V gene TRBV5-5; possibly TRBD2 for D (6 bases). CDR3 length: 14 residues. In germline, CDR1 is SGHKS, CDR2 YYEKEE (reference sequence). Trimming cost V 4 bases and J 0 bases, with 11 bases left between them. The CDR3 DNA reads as TGTGCCAGCAGCCGACTAGGAGACTCCTACGAGCAGTACTTC. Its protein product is CASSRLGDSYEQYF.

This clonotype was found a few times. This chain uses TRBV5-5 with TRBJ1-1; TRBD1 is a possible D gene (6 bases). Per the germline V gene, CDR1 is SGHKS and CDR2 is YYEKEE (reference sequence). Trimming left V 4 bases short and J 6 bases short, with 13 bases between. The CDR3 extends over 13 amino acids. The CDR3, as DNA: TGTGCCAGCAGCGCACAGGGTCGAGCTGAAGCTTTCTTT. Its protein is CASSAQGRAEAFF.

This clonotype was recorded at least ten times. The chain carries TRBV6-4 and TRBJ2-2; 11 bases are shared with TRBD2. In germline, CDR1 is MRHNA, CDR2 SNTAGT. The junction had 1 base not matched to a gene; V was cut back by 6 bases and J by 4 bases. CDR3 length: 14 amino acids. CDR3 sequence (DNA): TGTGCCAGCAGCACTAGCGGGAGCACCGGGGAGCTGTTTTTT. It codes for CASSTSGSTGELFF.

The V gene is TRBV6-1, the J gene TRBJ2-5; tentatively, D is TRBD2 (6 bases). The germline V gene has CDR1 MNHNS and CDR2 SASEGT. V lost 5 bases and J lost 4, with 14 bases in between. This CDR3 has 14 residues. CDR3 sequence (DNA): TGTGCCAGCAGTCTCCACGGAGGGTCAGAGACCCAGTACTTC. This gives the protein CASSLHGGSETQYF.